Each of the 2 T cell receptor beta chains below was sequenced from the same sample in a study of shared clonotypes between healthy human individuals. Data came from immunoSEQ multiplex PCR; TCRdb stores just in-frame clones and leaves some out. The sample carries 1.4 million or so clones, around 98.5% recorded once. Sequenced material: naive CD4+ T cells sorted from blood. Subset indicated: CD45RA+ positively selected. The source is a man aged 25 to 40 in good health.

J is TRBJ2-6 and V is TRBV10-3; D is perhaps TRBD1 (5 bases). The CDR3 covers 12 residues. Germline CDR1 ENHRY, CDR2 SYGVKD. V lost 8 bases, J lost 4 bases, and 6 bases lay in between. For the CDR3, the DNA is TGTGCCATCCAGGGAGGGGCCAACGTCCTGACTTTC. Translated, it gives CAIQGGANVLTF.

The chain employs TRBV19 and TRBJ2-2; TRBD2 aligns across 7 bases. Germline CDR1 and CDR2: LNHDA and SQIVND (reference sequence). V lost 3 bases, J lost 5 bases, and 9 bases stayed unmatched. The CDR3 contains 16 residues. The CDR3 nucleotides are TGTGCCAGTAGTATTTCCCCGGGACTAACAACCGGGGAGCTGTTTTTT. This codes for CASSISPGLTTGELFF.